This TCR beta chain derives from a study of blood T cells in healthy people across ages. General study points: The recorded TCR beta diversity per million T cells decreased in a roughly linear manner with age. A conclusive naive versus antigen-experienced comparison was prevented by the unsorted PBMCs.

A remark on this clonotype: Its cognate antigen is unknown.

The CDR3 is 12 residues long. Per the germline V gene, CDR1 is SQVTM and CDR2 is ANQGSEA. The germline V and J ends were trimmed by 0 bases and 7 bases, with 9 bases remaining between them. It was with a sample-barcoded 5' primer and a J-beta primer mix that a second PCR of about 6 to 12 cycles was run. TCRdb analysed the 5' RACE reads with MiXCR anew, one entry per CDR3 protein. The repertoire includes some 760,000 distinct CDR3 sequences, 20% to 25% of them detected once, and around 9.2% sits in the top ten. The same specimen was also included in a second study, on T cells of mothers and their children. That paper states: Related and unrelated pairs show similar shaping of TCR recombination output by thymic selection. Related mother-child pairs showed slightly higher but non-significant overlap than unrelated pairs.

Input material: blood. The source of this sequence is a boy younger than 18 in good health. This rearrangement joins TRBV29-1 to TRBJ2-5; D uncertain. The CDR3 protein is CSVEDLWGTQYF. As DNA, the CDR3 is TGCAGCGTTGAAGATCTCTGGGGGACCCAGTACTTC.